This T cell receptor (beta chain) was sequenced during a study of blood T cell repertoires in COVID-19. On the study more broadly: PBMCs, B-cell-depleted T cells, or T cells provided the cDNA or gDNA that made up the material.

The V segment lost 3 bases and the J segment 7 bases; nucleotides outside the gene matches: 9. Germline V gene data show CDR1 as SEHNR and CDR2 as FQNEAQ (reference sequence). CDR3 length: 15 amino acids. Sequenced by immunoSEQ multiplex PCR; TCRdb stores in-frame clones only, minus some. The sample contains 150,000 or so clones, 65% to 85% of which appear only once. The material sequenced was PBMCs or T cells enriched from blood (not recorded which). This sequence joins TRBV7-9 and TRBJ2-3, with 8 nucleotides matching TRBD2. This sequence was found in a woman between 40 and 55 years old with acute COVID-19. CDR3: CASSFAAGVDYTQYF. The CDR3 bases are TGTGCCAGCAGCTTTGCAGCGGGAGTGGATTATACGCAGTATTTT.